A selection of T cell receptor beta chains follows, all from one sample in a study of T cell responses to AZD1222 COVID-19 vaccine. The method was immunoSEQ multiplex PCR; TCRdb's version includes in-frame clones alone and lacks a portion of them. Of fewer than 200,000 clones in the sample, approximately 90% were seen once. The material sequenced was peripheral blood, taken 28 days after the second AZD1222 dose. The receptors come from an adult who received the AZD1222 COVID-19 vaccine. Each CDR3 is given with its conserved first and last residue. A D gene is named only where the DNA matches it firmly. The size of a clone is reported for some rows only, either as once, few or many, or as a class for expanded clones.

>once|-|TRBJ1-3|TRBV6-2/TRBV6-3
CASSYSGNTIYF
TGTGCCAGCAGTTATTCTGGAAACACCATATATTTT
>-|TRBD1|TRBJ2-7|TRBV7-7
CASSPRAGGLEQYF
TGTGCTAGCAGCCCGAGGGCAGGGGGCCTCGAGCAGTACTTC
>-|-|TRBJ1-5|TRBV28
CASAEGKVNQPQHF
TGTGCCAGCGCCGAGGGGAAGGTCAATCAGCCCCAGCATTTT
>-|TRBD1|TRBJ2-1|TRBV6-1
CASSEAWTGLNEQFF
TGTGCCAGCAGTGAAGCGTGGACAGGGCTAAATGAGCAGTTCTTC
>once|TRBD2|TRBJ2-5|TRBV2
CASSGGPVSGSAETQYF
TGTGCCAGCAGTGGGGGCCCTGTTAGCGGGAGCGCAGAGACCCAGTACTTC
>-|-|TRBJ2-3|TRBV19
CASSGARTDTQYF
TGTGCCAGTAGTGGGGCGCGCACAGATACGCAGTATTTT
>-|-|TRBJ1-5|TRBV19
CASSIRQGLGQPQHF
TGTGCCAGTAGTATAAGGCAGGGTCTCGGTCAGCCCCAGCATTTT
>-|-|TRBJ1-2|TRBV6-2/TRBV6-3
CASSRGANYGYTF
TGTGCCAGCAGTAGAGGGGCTAACTATGGCTACACCTTC
>-|TRBD1|TRBJ2-5|TRBV14
CASSQDQGEETQYF
TGTGCCAGCAGCCAAGACCAGGGGGAAGAGACCCAGTACTTC
>-|TRBD1|TRBJ2-5|TRBV18
CASSLLDRAETQYF
TGTGCCAGCTCACTACTGGACAGGGCAGAGACCCAGTACTTC
>-|-|TRBJ1-5|TRBV12-3/TRBV12-4
CASSSYTDQPQHF
TGTGCCAGCAGTTCCTACACGGACCAGCCACAGCATTTT
>-|TRBD2|TRBJ2-1|TRBV29-1
CSARRSPVEREANEQFF
TGCAGCGCCCGTAGGTCCCCGGTGGAGCGGGAGGCGAATGAGCAGTTCTTC
>once|-|TRBJ2-7|TRBV7-2
CASSLNPITLAVSSYEQYF
TGTGCCAGCAGCTTAAACCCCATTACCCTAGCAGTAAGCTCCTACGAGCAGTACTTC
>-|-|TRBJ1-1|TRBV7-9
CASSFVDTEAFF
TGTGCCAGCAGCTTTGTAGATACTGAAGCTTTCTTT
>-|TRBD2|TRBJ2-2|TRBV18
CASQTGLGGTGELFF
TGTGCCAGCCAGACTGGACTCGGGGGGACCGGGGAGCTGTTTTTT
>-|-|TRBJ2-1|TRBV5-6
CASSFLASIYNEQFF
TGTGCCAGCAGCTTCCTAGCGTCAATCTACAATGAGCAGTTCTTC
>-|TRBD1|TRBJ1-3|TRBV4-2
CASSQEGTGAHSGNTIYF
TGTGCCAGCAGCCAAGAGGGGACAGGGGCTCACTCTGGAAACACCATATATTTT
>-|TRBD1|TRBJ1-5|TRBV30
CAWKEGAFSNQPQHF
TGTGCCTGGAAAGAGGGGGCCTTCAGCAATCAGCCCCAGCATTTT
>-|-|TRBJ2-7|TRBV6-5
CASSYSLTGSSYEQYF
TGTGCCAGCAGTTATTCCCTAACAGGGTCCTCCTACGAGCAGTACTTC
>-|-|TRBJ1-2|TRBV7-2
CASSQNRVTYGYTF
TGTGCCAGCAGCCAGAACAGAGTTACCTATGGCTACACCTTC
>-|TRBD1|TRBJ2-3|TRBV7-9
CASTPFGAGGTDTQYF
TGTGCCAGCACCCCATTCGGGGCAGGGGGAACAGATACGCAGTATTTT
>-|-|TRBJ1-1|TRBV7-2
CASSLRQMNTEAFF
TGTGCCAGCAGCTTAAGACAGATGAACACTGAAGCTTTCTTT
>-|TRBD1|TRBJ1-2|TRBV29-1
CSVNRGKDYGYTF
TGCAGCGTGAACAGGGGCAAGGACTATGGCTACACCTTC